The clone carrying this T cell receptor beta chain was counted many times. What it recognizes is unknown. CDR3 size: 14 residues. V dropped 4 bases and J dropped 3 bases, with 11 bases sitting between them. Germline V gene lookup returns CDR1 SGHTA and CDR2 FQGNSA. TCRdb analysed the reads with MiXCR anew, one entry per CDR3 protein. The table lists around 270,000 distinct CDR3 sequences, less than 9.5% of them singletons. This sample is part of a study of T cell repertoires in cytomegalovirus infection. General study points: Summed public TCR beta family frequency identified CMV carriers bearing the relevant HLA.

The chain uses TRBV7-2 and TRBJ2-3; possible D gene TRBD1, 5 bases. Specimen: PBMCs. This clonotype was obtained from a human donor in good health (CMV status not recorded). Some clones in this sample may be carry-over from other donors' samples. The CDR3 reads CASSSQGRTDTQYF. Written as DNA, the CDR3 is TGTGCCAGCAGCTCCCAGGGTAGGACAGATACGCAGTATTTT.